This T cell receptor beta chain was retrieved from a study of T cells in Graves' hyperthyroidism and ophthalmopathy. Study-wide points: Peripheral blood also featured most of the thyroid clonotypes expanded above 0.001.

Participants, patients aged 18 to 65, had newly diagnosed hyperthyroidism with a duration under 2 months. It was uncontrolled infection, other autoimmune disease, pregnancy or lactation that excluded patients. From less than 13 ml of fresh peripheral blood, PBMCs were isolated. It was RNA transcripts that yielded the amplified TCR beta CDR3 regions. In the first-round RT-PCR of the TCR CDR3, the HTBI primer set was used. TCRdb re-analysed the multiplex PCR reads in MiXCR, keeping a single row per CDR3 protein. The sample consists of roughly 720,000 distinct CDR3 sequences, 15% to 20% of them appearing once. The J segment lost 5 bases and the V segment lost 4 bases, leaving 6 bases of the junction unmatched. The CDR3 consists of 15 residues. Germline CDR1 KGHDR, CDR2 SFDVKD. Comment on this clonotype: Its cognate antigen is unknown.

The sequencing sample was made of blood. The TCR sequence derives from a man aged 50-60 years with Graves' hyperthyroidism. V gene TRBV24-1 combines with J gene TRBJ2-5, with 10 bases lining up with TRBD2. The CDR3 DNA is TGTGCCACCAGTGACCAAGCGGGAGGGACGGAGACCCAGTACTTC. This encodes CATSDQAGGTETQYF.